Shown below are 6 T cell receptor beta chains from a single sample sequenced in a study of blood T cells in healthy people across ages. A J-beta primer mix and a sample-barcoded 5' primer were used in a second PCR of about 6 to 12 cycles. A single record per CDR3 protein comes from TCRdb applying MiXCR to the 5' RACE reads. The profile covers 1.5 million to 2 million distinct CDR3 sequences, with about 28% appearing a single time and about 7.7% taken by the ten largest. Sequencing input: blood. The source of these receptors is a woman between 25 and 40 years old in good health.

This clonotype was found a few times. The genes are TRBV10-3 and TRBJ2-3; TRBD2 aligns across 8 bases. The CDR3 has 17 residues. Trimming took 3 bases from V and 0 from J; bases not matched to a gene: 8. The germline V gene encodes CDR1 ENHRY and CDR2 SYGVKD. CDR3 DNA sequence: TGTGCCATCAGTGAAGGCAGGCCTAGCGGGAGCACAGATACGCAGTATTTT. Its translation is CAISEGRPSGSTDTQYF.

The chain couples TRBV29-1 to TRBJ1-2; D is uncertain. The CDR3 is 14 amino acids. V was trimmed by 0 bases and J by 8 bases, leaving 16 bases between them. The germline V gene encodes CDR1 SQVTM and CDR2 ANQGSEA. The CDR3 sequence is CSVEDIIQGYGYTF. CDR3 nucleotides: TGCAGCGTTGAAGATATTATACAAGGGTACGGCTACACCTTC.

The chain links TRBV20-1 to TRBJ1-1; D possibly corresponds to TRBD1 (5 bases). This CDR3 spans 15 amino acids. Germline lookup yields CDR1 DFQATT and CDR2 SNEGSKA (reference sequence). V gave up 3 bases and J gave up 0 bases, with 14 bases separating them. CDR3 residues: CSASPGGGMNTEAFF. The CDR3 nucleotides read TGCAGTGCTAGCCCCGGGGGGGGAATGAACACTGAAGCTTTCTTT.

The chain employs TRBV7-9 and TRBJ2-7; D may match TRBD1 or TRBD2 (7 bases each). From germline, CDR1 is SEHNR and CDR2 FQNEAQ (reference sequence). The CDR3 totals 14 residues. V was cut by 2 bases and J by 5 bases, with 13 bases left in between. In DNA, the CDR3 is TGTGCCAGCAGCTTACAGGGGGGGAAAAACGAGCAGTACTTC. Encoded protein: CASSLQGGKNEQYF.

This clonotype was observed a few times. The J gene is TRBJ2-2, the V gene TRBV29-1; D remains unclear. CDR3 length: 12 amino acids. V lost 4 bases to trimming and J lost 5 bases, with 8 bases between them. Germline assignment: CDR1 SQVTM and CDR2 ANQGSEA. CDR3 nucleotides: TGCAGCGTTGTTGCTGGGACCGGGGAGCTGTTTTTT. It encodes CSVVAGTGELFF.

Turning to this clonotype: It is likely a read error, because the conserved phenylalanine at the end of the CDR3 is missing. The V and J genes are TRBV10-3 and TRBJ2-3; D not resolved. Trimming removed 4 bases from V and 4 bases from J, with 9 bases in between. From germline, CDR1 is ENHRY and CDR2 SYGVKD. CDR3 length: 13 amino acids. The CDR3 nucleotides read TGTGCCATCAGTGCAGCTTACTCAGATACGCAGTATTGT. Translating gives CAISAAYSDTQYC.